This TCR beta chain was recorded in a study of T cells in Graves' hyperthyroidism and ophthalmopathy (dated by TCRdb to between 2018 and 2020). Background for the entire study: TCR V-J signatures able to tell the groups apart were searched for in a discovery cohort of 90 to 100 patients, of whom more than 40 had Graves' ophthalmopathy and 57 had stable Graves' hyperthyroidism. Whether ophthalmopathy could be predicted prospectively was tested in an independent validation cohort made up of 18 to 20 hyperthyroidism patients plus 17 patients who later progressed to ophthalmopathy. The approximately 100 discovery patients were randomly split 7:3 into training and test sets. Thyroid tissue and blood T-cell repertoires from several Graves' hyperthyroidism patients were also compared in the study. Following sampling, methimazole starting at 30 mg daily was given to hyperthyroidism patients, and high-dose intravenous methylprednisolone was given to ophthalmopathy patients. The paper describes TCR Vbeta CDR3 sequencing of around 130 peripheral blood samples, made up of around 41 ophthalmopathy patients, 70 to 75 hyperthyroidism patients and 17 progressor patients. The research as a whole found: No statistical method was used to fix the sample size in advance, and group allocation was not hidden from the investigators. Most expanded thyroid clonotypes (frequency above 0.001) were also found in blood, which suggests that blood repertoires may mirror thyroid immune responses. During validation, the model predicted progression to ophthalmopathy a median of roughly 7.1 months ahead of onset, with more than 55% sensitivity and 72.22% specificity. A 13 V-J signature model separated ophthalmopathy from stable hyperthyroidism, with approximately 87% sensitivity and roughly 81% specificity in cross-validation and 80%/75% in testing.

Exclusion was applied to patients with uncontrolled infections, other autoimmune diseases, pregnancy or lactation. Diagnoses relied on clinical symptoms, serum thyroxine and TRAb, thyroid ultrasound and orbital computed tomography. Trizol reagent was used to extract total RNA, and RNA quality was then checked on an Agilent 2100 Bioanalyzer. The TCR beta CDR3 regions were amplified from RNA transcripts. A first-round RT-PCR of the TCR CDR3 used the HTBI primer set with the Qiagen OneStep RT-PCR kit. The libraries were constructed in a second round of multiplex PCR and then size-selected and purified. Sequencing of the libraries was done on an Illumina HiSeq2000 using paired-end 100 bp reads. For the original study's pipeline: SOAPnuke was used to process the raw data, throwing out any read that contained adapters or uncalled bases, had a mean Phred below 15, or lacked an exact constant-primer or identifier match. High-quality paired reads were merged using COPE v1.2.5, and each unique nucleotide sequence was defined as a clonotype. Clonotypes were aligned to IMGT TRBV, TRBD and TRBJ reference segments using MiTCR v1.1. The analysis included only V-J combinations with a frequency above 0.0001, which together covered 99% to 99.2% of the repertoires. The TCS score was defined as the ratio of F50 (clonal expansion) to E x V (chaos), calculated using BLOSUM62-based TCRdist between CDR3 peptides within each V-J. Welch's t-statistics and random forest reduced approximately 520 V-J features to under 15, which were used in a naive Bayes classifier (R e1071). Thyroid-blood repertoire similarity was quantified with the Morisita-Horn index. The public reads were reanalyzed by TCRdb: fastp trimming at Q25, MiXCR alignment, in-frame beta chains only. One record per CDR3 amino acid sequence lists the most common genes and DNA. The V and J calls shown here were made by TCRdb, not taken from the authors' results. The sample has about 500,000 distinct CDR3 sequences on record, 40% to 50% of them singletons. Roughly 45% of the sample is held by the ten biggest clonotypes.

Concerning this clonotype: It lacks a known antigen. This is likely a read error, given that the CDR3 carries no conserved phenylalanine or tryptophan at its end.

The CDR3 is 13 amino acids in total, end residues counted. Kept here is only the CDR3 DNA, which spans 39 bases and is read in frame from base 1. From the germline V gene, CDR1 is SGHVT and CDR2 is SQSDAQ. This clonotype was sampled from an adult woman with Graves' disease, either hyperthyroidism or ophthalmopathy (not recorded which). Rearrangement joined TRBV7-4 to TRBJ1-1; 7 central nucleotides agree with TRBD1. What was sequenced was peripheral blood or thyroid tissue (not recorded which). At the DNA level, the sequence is TGTGCCAGCAGTTTAGTCAGGGGGACTGAAGCTTTCCTT. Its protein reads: CASSLVRGTEAFL.